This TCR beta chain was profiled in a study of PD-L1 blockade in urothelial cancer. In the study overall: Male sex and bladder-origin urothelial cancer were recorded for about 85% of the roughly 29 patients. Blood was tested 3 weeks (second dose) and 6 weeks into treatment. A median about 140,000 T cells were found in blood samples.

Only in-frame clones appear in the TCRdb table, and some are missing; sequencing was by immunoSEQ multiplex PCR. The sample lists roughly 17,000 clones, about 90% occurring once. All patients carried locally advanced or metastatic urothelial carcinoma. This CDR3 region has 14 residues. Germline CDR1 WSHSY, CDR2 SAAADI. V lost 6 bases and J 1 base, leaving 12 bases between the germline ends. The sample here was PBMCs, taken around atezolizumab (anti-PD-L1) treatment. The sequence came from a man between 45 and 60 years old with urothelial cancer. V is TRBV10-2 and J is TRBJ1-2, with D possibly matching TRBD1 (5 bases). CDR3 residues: CASRAWTLNYGYTF. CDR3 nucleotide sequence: TGCGCCAGCAGGGCCTGGACACTTAACTATGGCTACACCTTC.